This T cell receptor (beta chain) is from a study of response to subunit inactivated influenza vaccine. Findings and caveats of the study: Authors suggested seasonal influenza vaccinations each recruit few new T cells.

The CDR3 has 14 amino acids. Germline assignment: CDR1 MGHDK and CDR2 SYGVNS. Germline trimming cut 2 bases from V and 2 bases from J; bases unmatched to any gene: 2. In this sample, this clonotype turned up a few times. What it recognizes is unknown. A single record per CDR3 protein comes from TCRdb applying MiXCR to the RT-PCR reads. The sample has around 170,000 distinct CDR3 sequences, 9.5% to 12% seen once. The specimen was CD8+ T cells sorted from PBMCs, collected 23 to 25 months after vaccination. This receptor was identified in a man between 50 and 75 years old who received an inactivated influenza vaccine. The genes are TRBV25-1 and TRBJ2-7, with 8 bases matching TRBD1. In DNA form, the CDR3 reads TGTGCCAGCAGTGAAGGGACAGGCCCCTACGAGCAGTACTTC. Translating it yields CASSEGTGPYEQYF.